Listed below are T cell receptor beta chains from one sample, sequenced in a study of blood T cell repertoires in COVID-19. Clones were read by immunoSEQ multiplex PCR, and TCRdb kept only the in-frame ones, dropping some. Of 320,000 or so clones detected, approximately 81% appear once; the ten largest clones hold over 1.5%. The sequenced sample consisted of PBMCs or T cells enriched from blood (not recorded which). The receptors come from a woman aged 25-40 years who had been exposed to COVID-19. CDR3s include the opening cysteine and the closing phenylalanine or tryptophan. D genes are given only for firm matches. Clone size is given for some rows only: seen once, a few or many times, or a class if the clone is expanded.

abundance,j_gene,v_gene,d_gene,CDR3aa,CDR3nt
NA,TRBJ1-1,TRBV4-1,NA,CASSQEYQMNTEAFF,TGCGCCAGCAGCCAAGAGTATCAGATGAACACTGAAGCTTTCTTT
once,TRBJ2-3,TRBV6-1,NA,CASSEALAQYF,TGTGCCAGCAGTGAAGCTCTCGCGCAGTATTTT
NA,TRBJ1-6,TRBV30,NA,CAWSRDINSPLHF,TGTGCCTGGAGCCGGGATATCAATTCACCCCTCCACTTT
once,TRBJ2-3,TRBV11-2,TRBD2,CASGRAGRTDTQYF,TGTGCCAGCGGGAGGGCGGGACGGACAGATACGCAGTATTTT
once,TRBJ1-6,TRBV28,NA,CASSSDRDSYSYNSPLHF,TGTGCCAGCAGTTCGGACCGGGACTCTTACTCCTATAATTCACCCCTCCACTTT
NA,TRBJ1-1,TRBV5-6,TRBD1,CASSTLTGGNTEAFF,TGTGCCAGCAGCACCCTGACAGGGGGGAACACTGAAGCTTTCTTT
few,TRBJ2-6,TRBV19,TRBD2,CATGGSSGANVLTF,TGTGCTACGGGGGGTAGCTCTGGGGCCAACGTCCTGACTTTC
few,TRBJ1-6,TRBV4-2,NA,CASSQLGGRTDGGALHF,TGTGCCAGCAGCCAACTTGGGGGGCGAACCGACGGGGGGGCCCTCCACTTT
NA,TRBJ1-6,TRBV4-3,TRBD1,CASSPGQEYRGENSPLHF,TGCGCCAGCAGCCCGGGACAGGAATACAGGGGTGAAAATTCACCCCTCCACTTT
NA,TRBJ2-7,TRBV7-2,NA,CASSNNRVSYEQYF,TGTGCCAGCAGCAACAACAGGGTTTCCTACGAGCAGTACTTC
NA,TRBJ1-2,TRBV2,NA,CASSQSGPGYTF,TGTGCCAGCAGTCAGTCAGGGCCCGGCTACACCTTC
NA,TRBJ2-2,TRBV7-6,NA,CASSLDLGTTGELFF,TGTGCCAGCAGCTTAGATCTAGGGACAACCGGGGAGCTGTTTTTT
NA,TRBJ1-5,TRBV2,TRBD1,CASSLTGGTQPQHF,TGTGCCAGCAGTCTTACAGGGGGAACTCAGCCCCAGCATTTT
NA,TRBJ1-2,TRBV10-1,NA,CASSVAGTYGYTF,TGCGCCAGCAGTGTAGCAGGGACATATGGCTACACCTTC
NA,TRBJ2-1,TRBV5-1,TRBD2,CASSLVGTSGMGPRNEQFF,TGCGCCAGCAGCTTGGTCGGGACTAGCGGGATGGGGCCGAGGAATGAGCAGTTCTTC
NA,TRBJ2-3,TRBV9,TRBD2,CASSFGTSGRKADTQYF,TGTGCCAGCAGCTTCGGGACTAGCGGGAGGAAGGCAGATACGCAGTATTTT
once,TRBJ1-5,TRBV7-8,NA,CASSLAPGISNQPQHF,TGTGCCAGCAGCTTAGCTCCGGGGATCAGCAATCAGCCCCAGCATTTT
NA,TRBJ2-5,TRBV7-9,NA,CASSQLQETQYF,TGTGCCAGCAGCCAACTCCAAGAGACCCAGTACTTC
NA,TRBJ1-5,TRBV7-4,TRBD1,CASTIVCDRAYSNQPQHF,TGTGCCAGCACCATAGTCTGTGACAGGGCCTATAGCAATCAGCCCCAGCATTTT
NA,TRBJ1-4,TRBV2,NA,CASSLAGGNNEKLFF,TGTGCCAGCAGCCTGGCGGGAGGGAATAATGAAAAACTGTTTTTT
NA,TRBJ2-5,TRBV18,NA,CASSPPPGQSEQETQYF,TGTGCCAGCTCACCACCTCCGGGACAAAGTGAGCAAGAGACCCAGTACTTC
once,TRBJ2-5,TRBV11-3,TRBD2,CASSAGRGGETQYF,TGTGCCAGCAGTGCGGGGCGCGGGGGAGAGACCCAGTACTTC
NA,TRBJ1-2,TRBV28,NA,CASSFQGRSGYGYTF,TGTGCCAGCAGTTTTCAGGGGAGAAGTGGCTATGGCTACACCTTC
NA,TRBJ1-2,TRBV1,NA,CTSSLSCIERDRAYYGYTF,TGCACCAGCAGCCTAAGCTGTATAGAAAGGGACAGGGCTTACTATGGCTACACCTTC
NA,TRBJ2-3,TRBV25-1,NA,CASSVFQGLTDTQYF,TGTGCCAGCAGTGTTTTTCAGGGGTTAACAGATACGCAGTATTTT
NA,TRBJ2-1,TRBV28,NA,CALSTGQLAYNEQFF,TGTGCCTTATCGACAGGCCAGTTAGCCTACAATGAGCAGTTCTTC
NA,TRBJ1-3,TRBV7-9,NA,CASSLEWQGLSSGNTIYF,TGTGCCAGCAGCTTAGAGTGGCAGGGGCTCAGCTCTGGAAACACCATATATTTT
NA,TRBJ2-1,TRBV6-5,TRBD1,CASREDRENYNEQFF,TGTGCCAGCAGGGAGGACAGGGAAAACTACAATGAGCAGTTCTTC
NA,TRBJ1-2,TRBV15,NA,CATSRDQGNYGYTF,TGTGCCACCAGCAGAGATCAGGGGAACTATGGCTACACCTTC
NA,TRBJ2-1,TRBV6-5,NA,CASRSRAEKYNEQFF,TGTGCCAGCAGAAGTAGAGCGGAGAAGTACAATGAGCAGTTCTTC
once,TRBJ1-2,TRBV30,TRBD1,CAWGTGTYGYTF,TGTGCCTGGGGGACAGGGACCTATGGCTACACCTTC
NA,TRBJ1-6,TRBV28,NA,CASSLRGFTYNSPLHF,TGTGCCAGCAGTTTAAGGGGATTCACCTATAATTCACCCCTCCACTTT
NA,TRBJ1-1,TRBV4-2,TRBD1,CASSQDMRGLTTEAFF,TGTGCCAGCAGCCAAGATATGAGGGGGCTGACCACTGAAGCTTTCTTT
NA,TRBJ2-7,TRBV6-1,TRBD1,CASSELGQALRVQYF,TGTGCCAGCAGTGAACTCGGACAGGCCTTACGTGTGCAGTACTTC
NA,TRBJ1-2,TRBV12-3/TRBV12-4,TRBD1,CASSLTGPYGYTF,TGTGCCAGCAGTTTGACAGGGCCCTATGGCTACACCTTC
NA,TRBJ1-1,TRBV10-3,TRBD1,CAISGQGTEAFF,TGTGCCATCAGCGGACAGGGCACTGAAGCTTTCTTT
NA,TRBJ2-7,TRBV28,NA,CASSPPAHGAYEQYF,TGTGCCAGCAGTCCCCCCGCTCACGGGGCCTACGAGCAGTACTTC
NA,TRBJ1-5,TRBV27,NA,CASSFAAVSNQPQHF,TGTGCCAGCAGTTTTGCTGCGGTTAGCAATCAGCCCCAGCATTTT
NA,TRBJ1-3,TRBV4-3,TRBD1,CASSQDVGTGAQPGNTIYF,TGCGCCAGCAGCCAAGACGTAGGGACAGGGGCCCAACCTGGAAACACCATATATTTT
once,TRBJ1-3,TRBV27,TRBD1,CASSSGQGNTIYF,TGTGCCAGCAGTTCGGGACAGGGAAACACCATATATTTT
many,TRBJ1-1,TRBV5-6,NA,CASSLDRGILNTEAFF,TGTGCCAGCAGCTTGGATCGGGGAATACTGAACACTGAAGCTTTCTTT
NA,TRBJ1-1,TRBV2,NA,CAIVRAGDTEAFF,TGTGCCATCGTCCGGGCAGGGGACACTGAAGCTTTCTTT
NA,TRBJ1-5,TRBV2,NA,CASSEVGVVAQPQHF,TGTGCCAGCAGTGAGGTAGGGGTAGTAGCTCAGCCCCAGCATTTT
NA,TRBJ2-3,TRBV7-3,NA,CASSLGSGDTQYF,TGTGCCAGCAGCTTAGGTAGCGGAGATACGCAGTATTTT
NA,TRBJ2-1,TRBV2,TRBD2,CASRGDYHEQFF,TGTGCCAGCAGGGGGGACTATCATGAGCAGTTCTTC
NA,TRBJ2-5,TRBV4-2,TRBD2,CASSQGASGGWGETQYF,TGTGCCAGCAGCCAAGGGGCTAGCGGGGGATGGGGAGAGACCCAGTACTTC
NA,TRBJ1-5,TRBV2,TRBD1,CASSEGQPTGNQPQHF,TGTGCCAGCAGTGAGGGACAGCCGACGGGCAATCAGCCCCAGCATTTT
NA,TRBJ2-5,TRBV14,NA,CASGAGRETQYF,TGTGCCAGCGGGGCGGGACGGGAGACCCAGTACTTC
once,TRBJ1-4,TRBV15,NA,CATSRVLQMGEKLFF,TGTGCCACCAGCAGAGTCTTACAGATGGGTGAAAAACTGTTTTTT
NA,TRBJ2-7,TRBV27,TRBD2,CASRLAGGTYEQYF,TGTGCCAGCAGACTAGCGGGGGGGACCTACGAGCAGTACTTC
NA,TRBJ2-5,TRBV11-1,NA,CASSLGGRQETQYF,TGTGCCAGCAGCTTAGGTGGGCGCCAAGAGACCCAGTACTTC
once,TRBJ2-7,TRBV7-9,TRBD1,CASRHDRDPGQYF,TGTGCCAGCAGGCACGACAGGGATCCTGGGCAGTACTTC
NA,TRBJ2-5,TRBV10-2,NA,CASSATSRETQYF,TGCGCCAGCAGTGCGACTAGTAGGGAGACCCAGTACTTC
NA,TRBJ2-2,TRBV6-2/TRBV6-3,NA,CASSDRQANTGELFF,TGTGCCAGCAGTGACCGACAGGCCAACACCGGGGAGCTGTTTTTT
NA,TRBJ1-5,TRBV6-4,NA,CASSDFGRRNAILWPQHF,TGTGCCAGCAGTGACTTTGGACGGAGGAACGCGATACTTTGGCCCCAGCATTTT
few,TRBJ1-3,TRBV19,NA,CATQTGTTGNTIYF,TGTGCCACTCAAACAGGGACCACTGGAAACACCATATATTTT
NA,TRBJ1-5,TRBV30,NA,CAWSVTRSGNQPQHF,TGTGCCTGGAGTGTAACCAGATCTGGCAATCAGCCCCAGCATTTT
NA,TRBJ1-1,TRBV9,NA,CASSRDWVTEAFF,TGTGCCAGCTCCCGGGATTGGGTCACTGAAGCTTTCTTT
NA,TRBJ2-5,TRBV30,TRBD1,CASDRDQETQYF,TGTGCCTCTGACAGGGATCAAGAGACCCAGTACTTC
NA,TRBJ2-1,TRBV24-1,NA,CATRDSSYNEQFF,TGTGCCACCAGGGACAGCTCCTACAATGAGCAGTTCTTC